This T cell receptor (beta chain) comes out of a study of glioma-infiltrating T cells after dendritic cell vaccination. Study-wide context: Autologous tumor lysate-pulsed dendritic cell vaccination was given between the early 2000s and the early 2010s. Dendritic cells derived from monocytes and pulsed with autologous tumor lysate formed the vaccine.

In the case of this clone: Its specificity is not known.

Study-level results: Estimated pretreatment TIL content predicted outcome after dendritic cell vaccination.

The immunoSEQ assay amplified TCRB CDR3 from up to roughly 2 ug DNA. The method was immunoSEQ multiplex PCR; TCRdb's version includes in-frame clones alone and lacks a portion of them. This table holds tens of thousands of clones, roughly 86% found once. Time point in this sample: after dendritic cell vaccination, including at tumor progression/relapse. CDR3 length: 17 amino acids. The germline V gene has CDR1 MGHRA and CDR2 YSYEKL. The J segment lost 1 base and the V segment lost 4 bases, leaving 5 bases of the junction unmatched. The clonotype originates from a human donor with glioblastoma. The starting material was blood, obtained after dendritic cell vaccination. The chain joins TRBV4-1 to TRBJ1-5; 12 bases agree with TRBD1. In DNA form, the CDR3 reads TGCGCCAGCAGCCTTGGGACAGGGGGCAAAAGCAATCAGCCCCAGCATTTT. Translating gives CASSLGTGGKSNQPQHF.